This T cell receptor beta chain emerged from a study of T-cell reconstitution after alpha-beta-depleted transplantation in children. This clonotype was seen at least ten times. Unique molecular identifiers were built into the TCRbeta library. TCRdb re-derived calls from the PCR reads in MiXCR, one entry per CDR3 protein. This table holds about 490,000 distinct CDR3 sequences, over 9.5% found once. This CDR3 is 13 amino acids long. V shed 4 bases and J shed 2 bases, with 9 bases lying between them. CDR1 is SNHLY, CDR2 FYNNEI, per germline. This receptor was identified in a child aged 2-15 years with inherited bone marrow failure, due to receive a stem cell transplant. J is TRBJ2-7 and V is TRBV2; TRBD2 is a possible D gene (5 bases). The material was PBMCs, obtained before TCRalphabeta/CD19-depleted stem cell transplant. Written as DNA, the CDR3 is TGTGCCAGCAGTGGGCTAGCACCCTACGAGCAGTACTTC. This translates into CASSGLAPYEQYF.